This T cell receptor (beta chain) comes out of a study of metastatic and nonmetastatic thyroid tumors. Across the whole study: Malignant thyroid and benign thyroid patients provided blood and tumor or nodule tissue whose repertoires were compared.

Original handling: CDR3 differences across clinicopathological groups were used to build a distant-metastasis classifier for papillary thyroid cancer. With MiXCR, TCRdb reprocessed the PCR reads. The V and J calls come from TCRdb's annotation, not from the publication. The data contain about 40,000 clones, about a sixth of them singletons. This clone came up many times. Its matching antigen is unknown. The V and J ends lost 4 bases and 1 base respectively, with 8 bases between them. Germline V CDR1 and CDR2: SGHRS, YFSETQ. The CDR3 totals 14 residues. Study results and limitations: It was reportedly found that TCR beta diversity was significantly higher in malignant thyroid tumors than in benign nodules, a difference seen in both blood and tumor samples.

Patients were all untreated before their thyroid surgery. Sample: blood. V gene TRBV5-1 combines with J gene TRBJ2-2; the D is unclear. The TCR was taken from a female donor with papillary thyroid cancer or a benign thyroid nodule (not recorded which). Some clones in this sample may be carry-over from other donors' samples. The CDR3 sequence: CASSGDKNTGELFF. The CDR3 DNA is TGCGCCAGCAGCGGAGACAAGAACACCGGGGAGCTGTTTTTT. Filled out from reference TRBV5-1 and TRBJ2-2, the complete variable domain reads KAGVTQTPRYLIKTRGQQVTLSCSPISGHRSVSWYQQTPGQGLQFLFEYFSETQRNKGNFPGRFSGRQFSNSRSEMNVSTLELGDSALYLCASSGDKNTGELFFGEGSRLTVL.